Each of the 22 T cell receptor beta chains below was sequenced from the same sample in a study of cytomegalovirus exposure and HLA in healthy donors. Assay used: immunoSEQ multiplex PCR; TCRdb lists only in-frame clones, some missing. The profile shows about 220,000 clones, approximately 83% of them singletons. Sequencing was done on a sample of PBMCs. The receptors stem from a woman aged 30 to 39 in good health and CMV-seropositive.

The V and J genes are TRBV9 and TRBJ1-2; D is unresolved. Trimming shortened V by 3 bases and J by 3 bases, and 12 bases separated the two germline ends. The CDR3 contains 14 residues. Germline loops: CDR1 SGDLS, CDR2 YYNGEE. The CDR3 region is CASSAQGLYYGYTF. As DNA, the CDR3 is TGTGCCAGCAGCGCTCAAGGGCTATACTATGGCTACACCTTC.

The gene calls are TRBV11-2 and TRBJ2-1; the match to TRBD1 covers 10 bases. CDR1 is SGHAT, CDR2 FQNNGV, per germline. The CDR3 covers 15 residues. V shed 0 bases, J shed 8 bases, and the junction held 4 bases outside the gene matches. This chain's CDR3 is CASSLDQTGGHEQFF. CDR3 DNA sequence: TGTGCCAGCAGCTTAGATCAGACAGGGGGCCATGAGCAGTTCTTC.

The chain is built from TRBV2 and TRBJ1-5; D is ambiguous. V shed 5 bases and J shed 2 bases, with 13 bases lying between them. This CDR3 contains 15 residues. Germline V gene sequence: CDR1 SNHLY, CDR2 FYNNEI. CDR3 coding DNA: TGTGCCAGCAGTACCGGCCGAACCGGCAATCAGCCCCAGCATTTT. Translating it yields CASSTGRTGNQPQHF.

This clone was picked up one time. This rearrangement joins TRBV29-1 to TRBJ1-2; a possible D gene is TRBD1 (6 bases). The CDR3 loop spans 14 amino acids. CDR1 and CDR2 from the germline V gene are SQVTM and ANQGSEA. Trimming removed 2 bases from V and 4 bases from J, with 14 bases in between. CDR3 bases: TGCAGCGTTGAAAGAGGACAGTTCATCTATGGCTACACCTTC. It codes for CSVERGQFIYGYTF.

The chain joins TRBV19 to TRBJ2-5, with a tentative D call TRBD2 (5 bases). V lost 1 base and J lost 0, with 15 bases in between. From germline, CDR1 is LNHDA and CDR2 SQIVND (reference sequence). The CDR3 extends over 17 amino acids. This chain's CDR3 is CASSIVGLSGYQETQYF. The CDR3 DNA sequence: TGTGCCAGTAGTATAGTGGGCCTAAGCGGCTACCAAGAGACCCAGTACTTC.

The rearrangement joins TRBV4-1 to TRBJ2-3; the D is unclear. Germline CDR1 reads MGHRA; CDR2 reads YSYEKL. The V end lost 2 bases, the J end lost 3 bases, and 9 bases lay between the germline ends. The CDR3 has 14 residues. The CDR3: CASSQRIETDTQYF. For the CDR3, the DNA is TGCGCCAGCAGCCAACGGATTGAGACAGATACGCAGTATTTT.

The chain uses TRBV7-9 and TRBJ1-1, with D possibly TRBD1 on 6 matching bases. CDR1 is SEHNR, CDR2 FQNEAQ, per germline (reference sequence). CDR3 length equals 12 residues. The V gene lost 5 bases and the J gene lost 4 bases, with 8 bases spanning the gap. As DNA, the CDR3 is TGTGCCAGCAGCCTGACAGGCACTGAAGCTTTCTTT. Residues: CASSLTGTEAFF.

The chain carries TRBV30 and TRBJ1-2; D is perhaps TRBD1 (5 bases). The V gene's germline CDR1 is GTSNPN and CDR2 SVGIG (reference sequence). This CDR3 spans 14 amino acids. V was pared by 0 bases and J by 0 bases, with 8 bases between. Here the CDR3 reads CAWSVTGANYGYTF. CDR3 in DNA: TGTGCCTGGAGTGTGACGGGGGCTAACTATGGCTACACCTTC.

The sample holds one count of this clone. This sequence joins TRBV5-1 and TRBJ2-7; tentatively, D is TRBD1 or TRBD2 (7 bases each). With 5 bases removed from V and 1 base from J, the gap between germline ends came to 16 bases. Germline CDR1 reads SGHRS; CDR2 reads YFSETQ. The CDR3 extends over 15 amino acids. CDR3 nucleotides: TGCGCCAGCAGGCGGGGGACAGCCGATTCCTACGAGCAGTACTTC. Its protein product is CASRRGTADSYEQYF.

V gene TRBV30 combines with J gene TRBJ2-5; D gene unclear. Germline V gene data show CDR1 as GTSNPN and CDR2 as SVGIG (reference sequence). This CDR3 spans 14 amino acids. Trimming removed 0 bases at V and 5 bases at J, with 13 bases between. Here the CDR3 DNA reads TGTGCCTGGAGTGTACGGGCTAGAATTGAGACCCAGTACTTC. It codes for CAWSVRARIETQYF.

CDR3 coding DNA: TGTGCCAGCACCTTGGGGGCAGGTAGATACGAGCAGTACTTC. Encoded protein: CASTLGAGRYEQYF. The chain is built from TRBV7-8 and TRBJ2-7, with D tentatively TRBD1 (6 bases). Germline V gene lookup returns CDR1 SGHVS and CDR2 FQNEAQ. V was pared by 7 bases and J by 4 bases, with 17 bases between. This CDR3 is built from 14 residues. Full variable domain (missing parts from reference TRBV7-8 and TRBJ2-7): GAGVSQSPRYKVAKRGQDVALRCDPISGHVSLFWYQQALGQGPEFLTYFQNEAQLDKSGLPSDRFFAERPEGSVSTLKIQRTQQEDSAVYLCASTLGAGRYEQYFGPGTRLTVT.

A note on this clone: At one boundary the junction diverges from the germline segment, which might be a read error. This chain uses TRBV7-2 with TRBJ1-2, with D perhaps TRBD1 (5 bases). The CDR3 loop spans 13 amino acids. Germline V gene data show CDR1 as SGHTA and CDR2 as FQGNSA. This chain's CDR3 is CASSGGAGYGYTF. In nucleotides, the CDR3 is TGTGCCAGCAGCGGAGGGGCGGGCTATGGGTACACCTTC.

This clone was counted between two and nine times. The chain uses TRBV10-3 and TRBJ1-5; D uncertain. Germline V gene sequence: CDR1 ENHRY, CDR2 SYGVKD. CDR3 size: 15 residues. V shed 0 bases and J shed 5 bases, with 11 bases lying between them. Here the CDR3 reads CAISESWAEDQPQHF. The CDR3 region has the DNA TGTGCCATCAGTGAGTCATGGGCCGAGGATCAGCCCCAGCATTTT.

This chain joins TRBV20-1 and TRBJ2-1, with D uncertain. The CDR3 has 11 amino acids. The germline CDR1 and CDR2 sequences are DFQATT and SNEGSKA (reference sequence). V was shortened by 5 bases and J by 10 bases, with 12 bases between the two germline ends. CDR3 bases: TGCAGTGCTGGGGATGGGAACGAGCAGTTCTTC. It is translated as CSAGDGNEQFF.

The chain employs TRBV12-5 and TRBJ2-7; D is uncertain. Trimming removed 6 bases from V and 3 bases from J, with 6 bases in between. Germline lookup yields CDR1 LGHNT and CDR2 FRNRAP. The CDR3 is 11 residues long. The CDR3 spells CASGRDYEQYF. The CDR3 DNA follows: TGTGCTAGTGGAAGGGACTACGAGCAGTACTTC. Using reference TRBV12-5 and TRBJ2-7 for the parts outside the CDR3, the full variable domain is DARVTQTPRHKVTEMGQEVTMRCQPILGHNTVFWYRQTMMQGLELLAYFRNRAPLDDSGMPKDRFSAEMPDATLATLKIQPSEPRDSAVYFCASGRDYEQYFGPGTRLTVT.

The chain combines TRBV4-1 with TRBJ2-7; 8 positions agree with TRBD2. This CDR3 is built from 15 residues. Germline trimming cut 3 bases from V and 5 bases from J; bases unmatched to any gene: 9. Germline assignment: CDR1 MGHRA and CDR2 YSYEKL. DNA for the CDR3: TGCGCCAGCAGCCAGTTCGAGACTAGCGTCCACGAGCAGTACTTC. Its protein product is CASSQFETSVHEQYF.

The genes are TRBV13 and TRBJ2-5, with 9 bases matching TRBD1. V lost 3 bases and J lost 3; bases outside the gene matches: 5. CDR1 is PRHDT and CDR2 is FYEKMQ in the germline V gene (reference sequence). The CDR3 contains 15 residues. CDR3 region: CASSLGDRVEETQYF. The CDR3 nucleotides read TGTGCCAGCAGCTTGGGGGACAGGGTAGAAGAGACCCAGTACTTC.

The chain is built from TRBV6-5 and TRBJ2-7, with 7 bases fitting TRBD2. J gave up 6 bases and V 2 bases, and 7 bases lay outside the gene matches. This CDR3 is 14 amino acids long. Germline CDR1 MNHEY, CDR2 SVGAGI. The CDR3 DNA sequence: TGTGCCAGCAGTTACGGACTAGGATCACTCGAGCAGTACTTC. It codes for CASSYGLGSLEQYF.

This chain links TRBV4-2 with TRBJ2-5; 7 positions match TRBD2. This CDR3 is 15 amino acids long. Germline-derived CDR1 and CDR2 are LGHNA and YNFKEQ. The junction had 7 bases not matched to a gene; V was cut back by 4 bases and J by 2 bases. The CDR3 sequence is CASSPGAAGQETQYF. The CDR3 region has the DNA TGTGCCAGCAGCCCGGGCGCAGCGGGACAAGAGACCCAGTACTTC.

The CDR3 DNA reads as TGCGCCAGCAGCCAAGATCCGGTCTCCTACGAGCAGTACTTC. Translation gives CASSQDPVSYEQYF. The chain has TRBV4-1 and TRBJ2-7; D not certain. V lost 0 bases to trimming and J lost 0 bases, with 6 bases between them. The CDR3 covers 14 residues. Germline lookup yields CDR1 MGHRA and CDR2 YSYEKL.

The V and J genes are TRBV9 and TRBJ1-2; D unclear. With 4 bases removed from V and 8 bases from J, the gap between germline ends came to 18 bases. The CDR3 sequence is 14 residues long. Germline V lookup: CDR1 SGDLS, CDR2 YYNGEE. This chain's CDR3 is CASSTSSPSRGYTF. The CDR3, as DNA: TGTGCCAGCAGCACCTCCTCCCCCTCGCGGGGCTACACCTTC.

The chain links TRBV30 to TRBJ1-2, with 8 nucleotides matching TRBD1. CDR1 GTSNPN and CDR2 SVGIG come from the germline V gene (reference sequence). CDR3 size: 14 residues. The J segment lost 4 bases and the V segment lost 4 bases, leaving 8 bases of the junction unmatched. CDR3 residues: CAWIRQGSPYGYTF. The CDR3 DNA reads TGTGCCTGGATTCGACAGGGGAGTCCCTATGGCTACACCTTC.